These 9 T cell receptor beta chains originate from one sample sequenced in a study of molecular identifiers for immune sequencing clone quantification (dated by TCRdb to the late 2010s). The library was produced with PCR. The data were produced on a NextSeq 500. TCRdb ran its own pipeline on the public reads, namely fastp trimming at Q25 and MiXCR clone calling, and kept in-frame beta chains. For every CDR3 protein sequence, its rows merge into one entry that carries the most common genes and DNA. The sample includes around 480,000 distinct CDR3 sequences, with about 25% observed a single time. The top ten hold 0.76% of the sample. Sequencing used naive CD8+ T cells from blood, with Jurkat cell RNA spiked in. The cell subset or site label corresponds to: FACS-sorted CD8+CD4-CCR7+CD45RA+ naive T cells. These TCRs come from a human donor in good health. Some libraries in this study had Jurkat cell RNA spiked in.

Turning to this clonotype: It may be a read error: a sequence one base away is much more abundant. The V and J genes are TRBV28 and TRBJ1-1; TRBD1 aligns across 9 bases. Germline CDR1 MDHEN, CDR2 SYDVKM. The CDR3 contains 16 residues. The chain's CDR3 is CASGFVGTGRGTEAFF. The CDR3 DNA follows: TGTGCCAGCGGTTTCGTTGGGACAGGGCGGGGCACTGAAGCTTTCTTT.

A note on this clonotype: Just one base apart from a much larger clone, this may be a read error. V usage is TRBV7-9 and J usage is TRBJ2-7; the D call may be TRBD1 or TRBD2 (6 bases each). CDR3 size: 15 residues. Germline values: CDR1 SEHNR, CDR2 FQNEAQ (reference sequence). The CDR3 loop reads CASSAVRDNSYAQYF. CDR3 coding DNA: TGTGCCAGCAGCGCGGTGCGGGACAACTCCTACGCGCAGTACTTC.

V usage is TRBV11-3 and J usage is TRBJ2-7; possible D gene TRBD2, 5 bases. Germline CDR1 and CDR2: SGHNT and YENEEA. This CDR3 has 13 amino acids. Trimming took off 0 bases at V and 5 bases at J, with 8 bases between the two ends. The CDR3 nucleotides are TGTGCCAGCAGCTTAGATGCGGGCGACGAGCAGTACTTC. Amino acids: CASSLDAGDEQYF.

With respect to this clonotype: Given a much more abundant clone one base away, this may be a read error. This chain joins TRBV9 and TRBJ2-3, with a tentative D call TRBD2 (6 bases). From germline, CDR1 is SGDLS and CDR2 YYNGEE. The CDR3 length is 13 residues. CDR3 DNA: TGTACCAGCAACGGAGGGAGCACAGATACGCAGTATTTT. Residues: CTSNGGSTDTQYF.

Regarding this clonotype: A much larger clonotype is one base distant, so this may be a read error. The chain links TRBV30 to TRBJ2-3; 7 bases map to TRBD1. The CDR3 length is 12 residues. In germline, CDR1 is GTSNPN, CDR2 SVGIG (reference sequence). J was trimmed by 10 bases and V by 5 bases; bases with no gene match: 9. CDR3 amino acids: CAWAPDRKAQYF. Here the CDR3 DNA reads TGTGCCTGGGCACCGGACAGGAAAGCGCAGTATTTT.

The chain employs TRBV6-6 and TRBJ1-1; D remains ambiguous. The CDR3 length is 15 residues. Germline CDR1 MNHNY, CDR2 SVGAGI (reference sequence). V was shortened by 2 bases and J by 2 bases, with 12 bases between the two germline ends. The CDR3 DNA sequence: TGTGCCAGCAGTTACGAGGCCGGTCCTAACACTGAAGCTTTCTTT. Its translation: CASSYEAGPNTEAFF.

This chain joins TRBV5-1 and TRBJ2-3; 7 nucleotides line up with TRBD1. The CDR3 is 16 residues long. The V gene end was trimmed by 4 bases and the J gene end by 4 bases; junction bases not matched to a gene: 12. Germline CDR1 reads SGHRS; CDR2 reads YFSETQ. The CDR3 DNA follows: TGCGCCAGCAGCCCAAGGACAGGCGATGTTGCAGATACGCAGTATTTT. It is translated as CASSPRTGDVADTQYF.

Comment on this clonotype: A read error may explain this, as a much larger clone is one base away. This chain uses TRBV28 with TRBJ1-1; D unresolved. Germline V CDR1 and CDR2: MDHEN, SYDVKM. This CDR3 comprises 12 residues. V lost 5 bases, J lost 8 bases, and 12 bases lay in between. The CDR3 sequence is CASSESRPEAFF. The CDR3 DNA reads TGTGCCAGCAGTGAGTCCCGCCCCGAAGCTTTCTTT.

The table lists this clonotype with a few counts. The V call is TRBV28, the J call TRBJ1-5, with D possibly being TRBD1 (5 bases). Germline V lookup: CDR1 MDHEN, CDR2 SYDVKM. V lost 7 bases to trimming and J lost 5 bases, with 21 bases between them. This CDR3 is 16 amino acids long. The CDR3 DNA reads TGTGCCAGCACCCCGAGGGGTCAGGGAGGCTATCAGCCCCAGCATTTT. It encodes CASTPRGQGGYQPQHF.